One sample yielded the 18 T cell receptor beta chains listed below, sequenced in a study of blood T cell repertoires in COVID-19. The repertoire was sequenced with immunoSEQ multiplex PCR; TCRdb's copy has only in-frame clones and lacks some. The profile covers some 270,000 clones, with more than 85% appearing a single time and around 0.88% taken by the ten largest. Sequences were obtained from peripheral blood. All receptors come from a man aged 30-40 years with acute or convalescent COVID-19.

Only one count was recorded for this clone. The J gene is TRBJ1-6, the V gene TRBV5-1; no clear D gene. Germline CDR1 reads SGHRS; CDR2 reads YFSETQ. The V and J ends lost 0 bases and 7 bases respectively, with 11 bases between them. This CDR3 contains 15 residues. CDR3 sequence reads: CASSLEYSRNSPLHF. The CDR3 DNA follows: TGCGCCAGCAGCTTGGAGTACAGTCGGAATTCACCCCTCCACTTT.

A note on this clone: The junction shows a germline mismatch at one end, possibly a read error. The V gene is TRBV27, the J gene TRBJ2-7; 9 bases fit TRBD1. The CDR3 runs to 13 residues. Looked up from germline, CDR1 is MNHEY and CDR2 is SMNVEV (reference sequence). CDR3 residues: CASSLTGGYGQYF. For the CDR3, the DNA is TGTGCCAGCAGTTTAACAGGGGGCTACGGGCAGTACTTC.

V gene TRBV28 combines with J gene TRBJ1-6; perhaps TRBD1 as D (6 bases). There are 17 residues in the CDR3. Germline values: CDR1 MDHEN, CDR2 SYDVKM. The V end was cut by 8 bases, the J end by 0 bases, with 17 bases between. The CDR3 loop is CASSFGTLNSYNSPLHF. The CDR3, as DNA: TGTGCCAGCTCGTTCGGGACACTGAACTCCTATAATTCACCCCTCCACTTT.

V usage is TRBV10-3 and J usage is TRBJ1-4; 9 bases line up with TRBD1. Trimming cost V 3 bases and J 7 bases; bases outside gene matches: 6. The CDR3 has 15 amino acids. Germline CDR1 reads ENHRY; CDR2 reads SYGVKD. The CDR3, as DNA: TGTGCCATCAGTGACTCGGGACAGGGCAGTGAAAAACTGTTTTTT. Amino acid sequence: CAISDSGQGSEKLFF.

This clone was seen a single time. The V and J genes are TRBV6-6 and TRBJ1-1; TRBD1 is a possible D gene (5 bases). Between the trimmed V and J ends, which lost 4 bases and 0 bases, there was a span of 9 bases. The CDR3 runs 14 residues. In germline, CDR1 is MNHNY, CDR2 SVGAGI (reference sequence). As DNA, the CDR3 is TGTGCCAGCAGTTCAAACAGGTTGAACACTGAAGCTTTCTTT. It yields the protein CASSSNRLNTEAFF.

This clone was seen just once. The genes are TRBV14 and TRBJ2-7; D might be TRBD2 (6 bases). This CDR3 region has 14 residues. The V end was cut by 3 bases, the J end by 3 bases, with 12 bases between. Germline V gives CDR1 SGHDN, CDR2 FVKESK. This CDR3 is CASSQGTRGYEQYF. The DNA of the CDR3 is TGTGCCAGCAGCCAGGGGACTCGGGGCTACGAGCAGTACTTC. The complete variable domain, with remaining parts taken from reference TRBV14 and TRBJ2-7, reads EAGVTQFPSHSVIEKGQTVTLRCDPISGHDNLYWYRRVMGKEIKFLLHFVKESKQDESGMPNNRFLAERTGGTYSTLKVQPAELEDSGVYFCASSQGTRGYEQYFGPGTRLTVT.

This clone has only one observation. The V gene is TRBV19, the J gene TRBJ2-7; TRBD1 matches 9 bases. CDR1 and CDR2 from the germline V gene are LNHDA and SQIVND (reference sequence). CDR3 size: 15 residues. The V gene end was trimmed by 3 bases and the J gene end by 4 bases; junction bases not matched to a gene: 7. The DNA of the CDR3 is TGTGCCAGTAGTATTACAGGGGGCAGGTCGTACGAGCAGTACTTC. Amino acids: CASSITGGRSYEQYF.

The table lists this clone with a count of one. The chain employs TRBV18 and TRBJ1-2, with D possibly being TRBD1 (6 bases). Per germline, CDR1 KGHSH and CDR2 LQKENI. The germline V and J ends were trimmed by 3 bases and 0 bases, with 11 bases remaining between them. This CDR3 contains 15 residues. The CDR3: CASSPSDSSNYGYTF. In DNA form, the CDR3 reads TGTGCCAGCTCACCTTCGGACAGCTCTAACTATGGCTACACCTTC.

The chain combines TRBV5-6 with TRBJ2-1; 7 nucleotides line up with TRBD2. The CDR3 has 15 amino acids. Germline assignment: CDR1 SGHDT and CDR2 YYEEEE. Germline trimming cut 3 bases from V and 0 bases from J; bases unmatched to any gene: 3. CDR3 coding DNA: TGTGCCAGCAGCTACGGGGGGAGCTCCTACAATGAGCAGTTCTTC. This codes for CASSYGGSSYNEQFF.

This chain uses TRBV4-1 with TRBJ2-7, with 10 bases identical to TRBD2. This CDR3 has 16 amino acids. J gave up 0 bases and V 3 bases, and 5 bases lay outside the gene matches. CDR1 is MGHRA and CDR2 is YSYEKL in the germline V gene. The CDR3 is CASSQSGLAASYEQYF. The CDR3 coding sequence is TGCGCCAGCAGCCAGAGCGGACTAGCGGCCTCCTACGAGCAGTACTTC.

The chain has TRBV5-1 and TRBJ1-1; D is ambiguous. Germline CDR1 and CDR2: SGHRS and YFSETQ. The CDR3 has 14 amino acids. The ends were cut back, 3 bases at V and 1 base at J, with 10 bases in the middle. CDR3 protein: CASSSTTANTEAFF. The CDR3, as DNA: TGCGCCAGCAGCTCGACCACAGCGAACACTGAAGCTTTCTTT.

A few counts support this clone. The CDR3 DNA sequence: TGTGCCAGCAGTTCTCTAGCGGGGGGGACTACGCAGTATTTT. This codes for CASSSLAGGTTQYF. The chain has TRBV6-5 and TRBJ2-3, with 12 bases matching TRBD2. CDR3 length: 14 residues. Germline lookup yields CDR1 MNHEY and CDR2 SVGAGI. V lost 4 bases and J lost 8; bases outside the gene matches: 4.

This chain connects TRBV15 to TRBJ1-5, with D maybe TRBD1 (5 bases). Germline V CDR1 and CDR2: LNHNV, YYDKDF (reference sequence). This CDR3 has 15 amino acids. Trimming pared 5 bases from V and 4 bases from J, leaving 15 bases between. This CDR3 reads CATSVGGNGNQPQHF. In DNA form, the CDR3 reads TGTGCCACCAGCGTGGGGGGGAATGGGAATCAGCCCCAGCATTTT.

This chain joins TRBV20-1 and TRBJ2-1; 7 positions agree with TRBD2. The germline V gene encodes CDR1 DFQATT and CDR2 SNEGSKA (reference sequence). The CDR3 consists of 11 residues. Unmatched junction bases numbered 7, after V lost 5 bases and J lost 12 bases. The DNA of the CDR3 is TGCAGTGCTGCCAGGTCGGGGGGGCAGTTCTTC. This translates into CSAARSGGQFF.

The CDR3 DNA reads TGCGCCAGCCGTTATGGGGCAGGCCTTTTCTTT. Protein sequence: CASRYGAGLFF. The chain couples TRBV5-1 to TRBJ1-1, with D possibly TRBD1 on 5 matching bases. With 7 bases removed from V and 13 bases from J, the gap between germline ends came to 17 bases. There are 11 residues in the CDR3. Germline V gene data show CDR1 as SGHRS and CDR2 as YFSETQ.

The rearrangement joins TRBV28 to TRBJ2-7; D perhaps matches TRBD1 (6 bases). The CDR3 spans 16 residues. From germline, CDR1 is MDHEN and CDR2 SYDVKM. Between the trimmed V and J ends, which lost 3 bases and 3 bases, there was a span of 18 bases. CDR3 region: CASSFGTLTVRYEQYF. DNA for the CDR3: TGTGCCAGCAGTTTTGGGACACTTACCGTTCGCTACGAGCAGTACTTC. The full variable domain, its missing parts supplied by reference TRBV28 and TRBJ2-7, is DVKVTQSSRYLVKRTGEKVFLECVQDMDHENMFWYRQDPGLGLRLIYFSYDVKMKEKGDIPEGYSVSREKKERFSLILESASTNQTSMYLCASSFGTLTVRYEQYFGPGTRLTVT.

The chain carries TRBV6-5 and TRBJ1-5, with D perhaps matching TRBD1 (5 bases). The CDR3 spans 14 residues. Germline lookup yields CDR1 MNHEY and CDR2 SVGAGI. V was clipped by 4 bases and J by 3 bases, with 10 bases between them. DNA for the CDR3: TGTGCCAGCAGTTTACGGGACTCCAATCAGCCCCAGCATTTT. It yields the protein CASSLRDSNQPQHF.

This CDR3 reads CASSQLGQSRSGNTIYF. The CDR3 DNA is TGTGCCAGCTCCCAGTTGGGACAGTCCCGCTCTGGAAACACCATATATTTT. This chain links TRBV18 with TRBJ1-3, with 7 bases identical to TRBD1. The CDR3 is made up of 17 amino acids. Trimming cost V 6 bases and J 0 bases; bases outside gene matches: 11. Germline V CDR1 and CDR2: KGHSH, LQKENI.